The entry below describes one T cell receptor (beta chain). The assay was immunoSEQ multiplex PCR, and TCRdb's table has in-frame clones only and misses some. The data contain 150,000 or so clones, roughly 89% of them singletons. These data come from a study of blood T cell repertoires in COVID-19. Deletions cut 1 base from V and 4 bases from J, with 6 bases between. The CDR3 contains 13 residues. Germline CDR1 reads SGHDT; CDR2 reads YYEEEE. The TCR comes from a woman aged 50 to 65 who had been exposed to COVID-19. This sequence joins TRBV5-6 and TRBJ1-5; the D is unclear. The sample was PBMCs or T cells enriched from blood (not recorded which). The CDR3 loop is CASSLTANQPQHF. CDR3 nucleotides: TGTGCCAGCAGCTTGACAGCTAATCAGCCCCAGCATTTT.